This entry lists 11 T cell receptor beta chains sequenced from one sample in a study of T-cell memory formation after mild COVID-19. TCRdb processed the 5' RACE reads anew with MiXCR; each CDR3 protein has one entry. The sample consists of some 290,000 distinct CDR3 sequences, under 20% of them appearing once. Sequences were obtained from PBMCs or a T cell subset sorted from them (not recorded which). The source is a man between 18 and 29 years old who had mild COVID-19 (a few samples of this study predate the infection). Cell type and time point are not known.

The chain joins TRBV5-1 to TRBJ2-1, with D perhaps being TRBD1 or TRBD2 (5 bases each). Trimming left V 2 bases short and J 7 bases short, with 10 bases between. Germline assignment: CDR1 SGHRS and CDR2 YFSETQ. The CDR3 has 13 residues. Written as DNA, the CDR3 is TGCGCCAGCAGCTTCGGGGCCCAGAATGAGCAGTTCTTC. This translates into CASSFGAQNEQFF.

CDR3 sequence reads: CASSHAAAASQETQYF. DNA for the CDR3: TGTGCCAGCAGCCATGCCGCCGCTGCCTCGCAAGAGACCCAGTACTTC. The chain carries TRBV7-2 and TRBJ2-5, with no clear D. Trimming removed 5 bases from V and 2 bases from J, with 18 bases in between. From germline, CDR1 is SGHTA and CDR2 FQGNSA. The CDR3 sequence is 16 residues long.

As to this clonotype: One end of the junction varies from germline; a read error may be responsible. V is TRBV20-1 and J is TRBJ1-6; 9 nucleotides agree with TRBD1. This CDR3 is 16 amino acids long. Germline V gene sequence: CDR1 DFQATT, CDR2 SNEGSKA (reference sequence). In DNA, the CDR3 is TGCAGTGCACGACAGGGGGGAGCGTCCTATAAGTCACCCCTCCACTTT. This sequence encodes CSARQGGASYKSPLHF.

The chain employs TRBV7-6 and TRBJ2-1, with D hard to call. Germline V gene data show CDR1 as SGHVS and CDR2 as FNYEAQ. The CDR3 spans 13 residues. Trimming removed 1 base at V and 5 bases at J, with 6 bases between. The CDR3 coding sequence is TGTGCCAGCAGCTTAGACACCGACAATGAGCAGTTCTTC. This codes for CASSLDTDNEQFF.

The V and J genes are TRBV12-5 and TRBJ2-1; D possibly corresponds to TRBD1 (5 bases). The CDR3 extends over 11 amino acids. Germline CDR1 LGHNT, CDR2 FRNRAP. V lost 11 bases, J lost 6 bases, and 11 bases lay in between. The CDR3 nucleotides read TGTGCTGTGGGGCGGTCCAATGAGCAGTTCTTC. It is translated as CAVGRSNEQFF. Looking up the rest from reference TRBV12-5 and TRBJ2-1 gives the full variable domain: DARVTQTPRHKVTEMGQEVTMRCQPILGHNTVFWYRQTMMQGLELLAYFRNRAPLDDSGMPKDRFSAEMPDATLATLKIQPSEPRDSAVYFCAVGRSNEQFFGPGTRLTVL.

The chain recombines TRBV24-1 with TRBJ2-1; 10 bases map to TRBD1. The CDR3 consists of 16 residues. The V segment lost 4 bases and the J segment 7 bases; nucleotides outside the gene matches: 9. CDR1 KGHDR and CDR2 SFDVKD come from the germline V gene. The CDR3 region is CATSDPSGTGVNEQFF. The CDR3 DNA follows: TGTGCCACCAGTGACCCCTCAGGGACAGGGGTTAATGAGCAGTTCTTC.

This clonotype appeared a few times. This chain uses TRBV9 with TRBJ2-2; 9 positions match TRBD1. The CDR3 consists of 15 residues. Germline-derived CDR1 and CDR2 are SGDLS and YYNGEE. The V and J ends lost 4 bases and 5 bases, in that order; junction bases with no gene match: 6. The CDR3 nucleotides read TGTGCCAGCAGCCCGGGGACAGGGAAAACCGGGGAGCTGTTTTTT. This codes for CASSPGTGKTGELFF.

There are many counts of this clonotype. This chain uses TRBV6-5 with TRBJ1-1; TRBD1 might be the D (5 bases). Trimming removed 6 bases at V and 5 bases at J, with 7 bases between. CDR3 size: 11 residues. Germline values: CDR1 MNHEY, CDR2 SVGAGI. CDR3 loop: CASRGETEAFF. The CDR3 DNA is TGTGCCAGCAGAGGGGAGACTGAAGCTTTCTTT.

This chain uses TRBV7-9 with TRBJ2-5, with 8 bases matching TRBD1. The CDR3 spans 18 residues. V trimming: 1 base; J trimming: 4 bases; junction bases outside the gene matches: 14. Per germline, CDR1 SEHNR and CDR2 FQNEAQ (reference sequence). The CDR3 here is CASSLVGQGGLRGETQYF. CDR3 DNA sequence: TGTGCCAGCAGCTTAGTTGGACAGGGAGGCTTACGAGGAGAGACCCAGTACTTC.

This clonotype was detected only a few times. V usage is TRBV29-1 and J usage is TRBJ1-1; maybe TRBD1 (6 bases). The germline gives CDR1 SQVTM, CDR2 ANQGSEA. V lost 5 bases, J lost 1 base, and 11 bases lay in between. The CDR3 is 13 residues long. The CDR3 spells CSVSTQGNTEAFF. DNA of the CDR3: TGCAGCGTTAGTACACAGGGGAACACTGAAGCTTTCTTT. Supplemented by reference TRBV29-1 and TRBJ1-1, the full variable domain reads SAVISQKPSRDICQRGTSLTIQCQVDSQVTMMFWYRQQPGQSLTLIATANQGSEATYESGFVIDKFPISRPNLTFSTLTVSNMSPEDSSIYLCSVSTQGNTEAFFGQGTRLTVV.

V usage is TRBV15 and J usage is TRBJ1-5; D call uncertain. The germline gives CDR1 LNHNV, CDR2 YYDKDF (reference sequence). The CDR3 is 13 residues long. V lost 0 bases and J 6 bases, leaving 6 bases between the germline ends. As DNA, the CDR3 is TGTGCCACCAGCAGAGATCTGGGTCAGCCCCAGCATTTT. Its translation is CATSRDLGQPQHF.